By sample share, the clone carrying this T cell receptor beta chain is medium-sized. TCRdb re-called the reads through MiXCR, storing one row per CDR3 protein. The table has some 4,500 distinct CDR3 sequences, about 7.8% seen once. V dropped 4 bases and J dropped 7 bases, with 16 bases sitting between them. In germline, CDR1 is MNHNS, CDR2 SASEGT. This CDR3 region has 14 residues. This clonotype originated in a human donor with rheumatoid arthritis. The genes are TRBV6-1 and TRBJ2-5; no definite D call. The sequencing sample was made of CD4+ T cells from synovial fluid. In DNA form, the CDR3 reads TGTGCCAGCAGTGCAGGTGACTCGAAGGGGACCCAGTACTTC. Translation gives CASSAGDSKGTQYF.